A single sample is the source of the 15 T cell receptor beta chains below, sequenced in a study of blood T cell repertoires in COVID-19. TCRdb keeps only in-frame clones here, not all; method: immunoSEQ multiplex PCR. The sample shows some 360,000 clones, 85% to 90% of them seen only once. Sequenced: PBMCs or T cells enriched from blood (not recorded which). The receptors originated from a woman aged 25 to 39 who had been exposed to COVID-19.

To note about this clone: This CDR3 is also generated by other DNA sequences in the sample. V usage is TRBV11-3 and J usage is TRBJ2-7, with D unclear. The V gene's germline CDR1 is SGHNT and CDR2 YENEEA. Trimming removed 1 base at V and 4 bases at J, with 8 bases between. There are 13 residues in the CDR3. The CDR3 protein is CASSLAREYEQYF. The CDR3 region has the DNA TGTGCCAGCAGCTTAGCGAGAGAATACGAGCAGTACTTC.

In this sample, this clone turned up a few times. J is TRBJ2-7 and V is TRBV5-6; possibly TRBD1 for D (6 bases). In germline, CDR1 is SGHDT, CDR2 YYEEEE. The CDR3 has 16 residues. The V end lost 4 bases, the J end lost 0 bases, and 17 bases lay between the germline ends. DNA for the CDR3: TGTGCCAGCAGCCATACTGGACAGATCAGCTCCTACGAGCAGTACTTC. Amino acids: CASSHTGQISSYEQYF.

CDR3 protein: CAWSASGGWAYEQYF. Here the CDR3 DNA reads TGTGCCTGGAGCGCCTCTGGCGGGTGGGCCTACGAGCAGTACTTC. The chain joins TRBV30 to TRBJ2-7, with TRBD2 as a possible D gene (5 bases). V lost 3 bases to trimming and J lost 2 bases, with 17 bases between them. There are 15 residues in the CDR3. Germline lookup yields CDR1 GTSNPN and CDR2 SVGIG (reference sequence).

This clone was observed once. V usage is TRBV10-3 and J usage is TRBJ2-1, with TRBD1 matching 9 bases. This CDR3 is 18 amino acids long. Trimming cost V 5 bases and J 4 bases; bases outside gene matches: 15. Germline V gene lookup returns CDR1 ENHRY and CDR2 SYGVKD. In nucleotides, the CDR3 is TGTGCCATCAGTAAGGGGGAACAGGGGGCCATTGTATACAATGAGCAGTTCTTC. It is translated as CAISKGEQGAIVYNEQFF.

The genes are TRBV29-1 and TRBJ2-3; 7 bases map to TRBD1. V lost 2 bases, J lost 3 bases, and 14 bases stayed unmatched. This CDR3 region has 17 residues. Per germline, CDR1 SQVTM and CDR2 ANQGSEA. This chain's CDR3 is CSVESSFEGGLTDTQYF. The DNA of the CDR3 is TGCAGCGTTGAATCATCGTTCGAAGGGGGCTTGACAGATACGCAGTATTTT.

The V and J genes are TRBV11-2 and TRBJ2-7, with 7 bases fitting TRBD1. CDR1 SGHAT and CDR2 FQNNGV come from the germline V gene. V lost 6 bases and J lost 3; bases outside the gene matches: 8. The length of the CDR3 is 14 residues. The CDR3 loop reads CASRDPGQNYEQYF. The CDR3 coding sequence is TGTGCCAGCAGAGATCCGGGACAGAACTACGAGCAGTACTTC.

This clone has only one observation. The genes are TRBV10-2 and TRBJ2-2; D may be TRBD2 (6 bases). CDR1 WSHSY and CDR2 SAAADI come from the germline V gene. This CDR3 spans 15 amino acids. Trimming took off 11 bases at V and 2 bases at J, with 18 bases between the two ends. CDR3 nucleotides: TGCGCCGGACGGAGGGCGGGACGTAACACCGGGGAGCTGTTTTTT. Its protein is CAGRRAGRNTGELFF.

This chain joins TRBV3-1 (or the pseudogene TRBV3-2) and TRBJ2-5, with TRBD1 as a possible D gene (5 bases). This CDR3 comprises 17 residues. Germline V CDR1 and CDR2: LGHDT, YNNKEL (reference sequence). The germline V and J ends were trimmed by 1 base and 1 base, with 16 bases remaining between them. The DNA for the CDR3 is TGTGCCAGCAGCCAAGGCCGGACAAGGGCTCTCCAAGAGACCCAGTACTTC. It codes for CASSQGRTRALQETQYF.

The rearrangement links TRBV27 to TRBJ1-2; TRBD1 matches 10 bases. The V gene end was trimmed by 8 bases and the J gene end by 6 bases; junction bases not matched to a gene: 12. CDR3 length: 15 residues. Germline V lookup: CDR1 MNHEY, CDR2 SMNVEV (reference sequence). The CDR3, as DNA: TGTGCCAGCGCAAACCTCGGGACAGGGGATGATGGCTACACCTTC. It is translated as CASANLGTGDDGYTF.

This clone was counted between two and nine times. This rearrangement joins TRBV6-5 to TRBJ1-2, with D maybe TRBD1 (5 bases). Trimming shortened V by 6 bases and J by 8 bases, and 19 bases separated the two germline ends. The CDR3 is 14 residues long. The germline V gene encodes CDR1 MNHEY and CDR2 SVGAGI. The CDR3 nucleotides read TGTGCCAGCAGCCCCGTCGGGGGTAGGGGAGGCTACACCTTC. Its protein product is CASSPVGGRGGYTF.

The rearrangement links TRBV27 to TRBJ1-1; D gene ambiguous. This CDR3 spans 15 amino acids. Germline loops: CDR1 MNHEY, CDR2 SMNVEV (reference sequence). Trimming shortened V by 5 bases and J by 3 bases, and 16 bases separated the two germline ends. The CDR3 region is CASSLPPGPHTEAFF. The DNA for the CDR3 is TGTGCCAGCAGTCTACCCCCGGGTCCCCACACTGAAGCTTTCTTT.

The chain employs TRBV11-2 and TRBJ1-6; D is possibly TRBD1 (5 bases). Trimming left V 1 base short and J 6 bases short, with 16 bases between. The CDR3 totals 17 residues. The V gene's germline CDR1 is SGHAT and CDR2 FQNNGV. CDR3: CASSLAPTVPFNSPLHF. In nucleotides, the CDR3 is TGTGCCAGCAGCTTAGCCCCGACAGTCCCCTTTAATTCACCCCTCCACTTT.

The chain has TRBV10-3 and TRBJ1-6; 7 nucleotides line up with TRBD1. Germline lookup yields CDR1 ENHRY and CDR2 SYGVKD. This CDR3 is built from 18 residues. V gave up 4 bases and J gave up 8 bases; unmatched junction bases: 17. This CDR3 reads CAISGAGERTGGHSPLHF. DNA for the CDR3: TGTGCCATCAGTGGAGCGGGGGAAAGGACAGGAGGTCATTCACCCCTCCACTTT.

The sample holds one count of this clone. J is TRBJ2-3 and V is TRBV3-1 (or the pseudogene TRBV3-2); 7 positions agree with TRBD2. This CDR3 has 15 amino acids. The V gene end was trimmed by 0 bases and the J gene end by 7 bases; junction bases not matched to a gene: 7. Germline values: CDR1 LGHDT, CDR2 YNNKEL (reference sequence). CDR3 coding DNA: TGTGCCAGCAGCCAAGAAGGCGGGAGTCTGAATACGCAGTATTTT. Translation gives CASSQEGGSLNTQYF.

This chain connects TRBV15 to TRBJ2-7, with D possibly being TRBD2 (5 bases). V dropped 0 bases and J dropped 7 bases, with 7 bases sitting between them. The CDR3 extends over 12 amino acids. Germline values: CDR1 LNHNV, CDR2 YYDKDF (reference sequence). This CDR3 is CATSRDEREQYF. The CDR3 coding sequence is TGTGCCACCAGCAGAGATGAGCGGGAGCAGTACTTC.